The present T cell receptor (beta chain) was sequenced within a study of blood T cells in healthy people across ages. Study-wide points: Age showed a roughly linear inverse relationship with TCR beta diversity per million T cells.

Germline V gene lookup returns CDR1 SQVTM and CDR2 ANQGSEA. CDR3 length: 12 amino acids. The authors ran a second PCR of 7 to 11 cycles using a sample-barcoded 5' primer and a J-beta primer mix. Each CDR3 protein gets one entry after TCRdb re-called the 5' RACE reads with MiXCR. The data contain 800,000 or so distinct CDR3 sequences, around 25% of them singletons. In regard to this clonotype: The antigen is not known. The junction and the germline gene differ at one end; a read error may be behind it.

The data also belong to a second study, concerning T cells of mothers and their children. From that study: Donation was provided by three healthy Caucasian mothers along with their six children.

The rearrangement joins TRBV29-1 to TRBJ2-5; a weak D match, TRBD2 (5 bases). Sequenced: blood. The sequence was obtained from a boy aged 10-17 years in good health. The CDR3 region is CSVATWGEPQYF. DNA for the CDR3: TGCAGCGTTGCCACCTGGGGAGAGCCCCAGTACTTC.